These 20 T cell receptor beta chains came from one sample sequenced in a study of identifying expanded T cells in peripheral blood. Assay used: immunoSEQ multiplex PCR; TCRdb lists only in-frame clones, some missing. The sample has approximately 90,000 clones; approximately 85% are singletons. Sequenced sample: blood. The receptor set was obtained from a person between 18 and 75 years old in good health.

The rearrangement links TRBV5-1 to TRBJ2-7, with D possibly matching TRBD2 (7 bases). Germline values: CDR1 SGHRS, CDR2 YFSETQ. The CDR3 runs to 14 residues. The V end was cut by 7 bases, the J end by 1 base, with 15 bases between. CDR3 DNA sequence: TGCGCCAGCGCTAGGGGGGGAACGTCCTACGAGCAGTACTTC. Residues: CASARGGTSYEQYF.

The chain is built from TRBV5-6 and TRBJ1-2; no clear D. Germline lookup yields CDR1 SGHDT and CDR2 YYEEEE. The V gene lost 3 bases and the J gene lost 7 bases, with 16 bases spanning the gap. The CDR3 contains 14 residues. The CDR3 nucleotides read TGTGCCAGCAGCTCACCAAGAGGGATGTCTGGCTACACCTTC. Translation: CASSSPRGMSGYTF.

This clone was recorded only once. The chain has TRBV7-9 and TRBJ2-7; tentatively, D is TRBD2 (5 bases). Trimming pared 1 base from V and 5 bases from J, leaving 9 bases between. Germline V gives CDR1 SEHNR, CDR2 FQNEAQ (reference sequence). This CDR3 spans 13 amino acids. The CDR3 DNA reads TGTGCCAGCAGCTTAGGAGGGTTCGACGAGCAGTACTTC. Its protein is CASSLGGFDEQYF.

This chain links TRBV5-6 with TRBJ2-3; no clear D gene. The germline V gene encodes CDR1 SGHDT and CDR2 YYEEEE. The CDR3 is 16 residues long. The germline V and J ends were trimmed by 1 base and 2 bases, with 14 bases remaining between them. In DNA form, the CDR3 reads TGTGCCAGCAGCTTGTTCTCGATACTCCTCACAGATACGCAGTATTTT. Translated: CASSLFSILLTDTQYF.

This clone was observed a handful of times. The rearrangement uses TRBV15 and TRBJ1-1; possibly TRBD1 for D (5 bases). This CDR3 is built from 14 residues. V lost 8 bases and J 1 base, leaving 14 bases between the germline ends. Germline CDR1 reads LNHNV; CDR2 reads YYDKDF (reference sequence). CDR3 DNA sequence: TGTGCCACCGGCCCGACAGCTCCGAACACTGAAGCTTTCTTT. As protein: CATGPTAPNTEAFF.

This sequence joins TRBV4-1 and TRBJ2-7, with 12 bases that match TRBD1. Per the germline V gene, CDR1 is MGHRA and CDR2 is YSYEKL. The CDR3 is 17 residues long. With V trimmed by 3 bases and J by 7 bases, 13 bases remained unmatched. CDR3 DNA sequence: TGCGCCAGCAGCCACGCGATTCCGGGACAGGGGGCCGGGGAGCAGTACTTC. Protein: CASSHAIPGQGAGEQYF.

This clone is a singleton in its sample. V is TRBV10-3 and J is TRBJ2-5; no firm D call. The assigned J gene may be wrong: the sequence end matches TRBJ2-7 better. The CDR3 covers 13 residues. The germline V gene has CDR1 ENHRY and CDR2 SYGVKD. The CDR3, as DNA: TGTGCCATCAGTGGGCGTCTTTCCTACGAGCAGTACTTC. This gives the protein CAISGRLSYEQYF.

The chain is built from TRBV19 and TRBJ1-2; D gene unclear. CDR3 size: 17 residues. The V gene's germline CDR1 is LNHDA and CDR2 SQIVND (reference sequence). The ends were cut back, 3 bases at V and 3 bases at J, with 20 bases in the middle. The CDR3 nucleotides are TGTGCCAGTAGTATTTTCTTTGGGCCAGTTCCAGACTATGGCTACACCTTC. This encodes CASSIFFGPVPDYGYTF.

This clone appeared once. The CDR3 sequence: CASSFSQGKNIQYF. The CDR3 nucleotides are TGTGCCAGCAGCTTTTCGCAGGGGAAAAACATTCAGTACTTC. The J gene is TRBJ2-4, the V gene TRBV7-9, with D possibly matching TRBD1 (6 bases). The CDR3 consists of 14 residues. Germline loops: CDR1 SEHNR, CDR2 FQNEAQ (reference sequence). The V gene lost 3 bases and the J gene lost 4 bases, with 10 bases spanning the gap.

The CDR3 DNA reads TGTGCCAGTACCGCCCCGGGACAGGGGGCCAACGTCCTGACTTTC. Translation: CASTAPGQGANVLTF. This chain connects TRBV19 to TRBJ2-6; 7 positions agree with TRBD1. CDR3 length equals 15 residues. Germline CDR1 LNHDA, CDR2 SQIVND (reference sequence). V lost 7 bases to trimming and J lost 4 bases; unmatched junction nucleotides: 7.

The CDR3 region is CSTRVTTSGETQYF. CDR3 coding DNA: TGCAGCACGAGGGTAACCACATCTGGGGAGACCCAGTACTTC. The rearrangement joins TRBV29-1 to TRBJ2-5, with D tentatively TRBD2 (5 bases). CDR1 and CDR2 from the germline V gene are SQVTM and ANQGSEA. With 8 bases removed from V and 5 bases from J, the gap between germline ends came to 21 bases. This CDR3 is built from 14 residues.

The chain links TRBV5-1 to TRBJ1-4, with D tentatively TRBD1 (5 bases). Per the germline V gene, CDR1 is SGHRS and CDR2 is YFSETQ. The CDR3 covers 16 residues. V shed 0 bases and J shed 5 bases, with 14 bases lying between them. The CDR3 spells CASSLDIQGLNEKLFF. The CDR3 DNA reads TGCGCCAGCAGCTTGGACATTCAGGGTTTAAATGAAAAACTGTTTTTT.

The DNA for the CDR3 is TGTGCTAGTGCCTGGGAGGGTAGCGAGCAGTACTTC. Protein: CASAWEGSEQYF. The V gene is TRBV12-5, the J gene TRBJ2-7; 7 nucleotides line up with TRBD2. The CDR3 spans 12 residues. J gave up 6 bases and V 7 bases, and 6 bases lay outside the gene matches. Germline V gene lookup returns CDR1 LGHNT and CDR2 FRNRAP. The full variable domain, in which reference TRBV12-5 and TRBJ2-7 provide the parts outside the CDR3, is DARVTQTPRHKVTEMGQEVTMRCQPILGHNTVFWYRQTMMQGLELLAYFRNRAPLDDSGMPKDRFSAEMPDATLATLKIQPSEPRDSAVYFCASAWEGSEQYFGPGTRLTVT.

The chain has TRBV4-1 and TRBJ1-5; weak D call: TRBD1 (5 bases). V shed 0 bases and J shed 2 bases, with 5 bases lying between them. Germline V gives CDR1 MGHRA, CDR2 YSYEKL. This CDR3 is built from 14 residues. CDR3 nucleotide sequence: TGCGCCAGCAGCCAAGAAGGGGGCAATCAGCCCCAGCATTTT. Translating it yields CASSQEGGNQPQHF.

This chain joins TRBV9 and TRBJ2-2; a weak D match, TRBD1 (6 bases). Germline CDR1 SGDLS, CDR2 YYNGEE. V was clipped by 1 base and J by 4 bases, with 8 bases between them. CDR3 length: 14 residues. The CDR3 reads CASSVRGTTGELFF. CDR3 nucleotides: TGTGCCAGCAGCGTAAGGGGGACCACCGGGGAGCTGTTTTTT.

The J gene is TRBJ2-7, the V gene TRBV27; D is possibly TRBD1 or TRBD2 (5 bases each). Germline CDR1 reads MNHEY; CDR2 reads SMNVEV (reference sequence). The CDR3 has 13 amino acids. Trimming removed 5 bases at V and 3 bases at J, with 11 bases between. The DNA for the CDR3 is TGTGCCAGCAGTCCGGGACGGATCTACGAGCAGTACTTC. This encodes CASSPGRIYEQYF.

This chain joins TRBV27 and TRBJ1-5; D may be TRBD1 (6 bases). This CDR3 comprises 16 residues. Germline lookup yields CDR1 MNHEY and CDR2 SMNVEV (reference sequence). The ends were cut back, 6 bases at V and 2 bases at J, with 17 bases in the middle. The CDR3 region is CASRLGGELGNQPQHF. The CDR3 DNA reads TGTGCCAGCAGATTGGGGGGCGAATTGGGCAATCAGCCCCAGCATTTT.

CDR3 nucleotides: TGTGCCAGCAGCCCCCAGGGGGCTGGGACCGGGGAGCTGTTTTTT. It translates to CASSPQGAGTGELFF. The chain has TRBV11-2 and TRBJ2-2; 8 bases are shared with TRBD1. The CDR3 has 15 residues. Unmatched junction bases numbered 7, after V lost 5 bases and J lost 5 bases. Germline V gene data show CDR1 as SGHAT and CDR2 as FQNNGV. The full variable domain, rest sourced from reference TRBV11-2 and TRBJ2-2, is EAGVAQSPRYKIIEKRQSVAFWCNPISGHATLYWYQQILGQGPKLLIQFQNNGVVDDSQLPKDRFSAERLKGVDSTLKIQPAKLEDSAVYLCASSPQGAGTGELFFGEGSRLTVL.

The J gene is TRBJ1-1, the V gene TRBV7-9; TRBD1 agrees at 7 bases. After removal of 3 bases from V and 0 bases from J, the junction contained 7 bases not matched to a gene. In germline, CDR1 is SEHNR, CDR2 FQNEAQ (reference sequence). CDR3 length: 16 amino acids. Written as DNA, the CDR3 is TGTGCCAGCAGCTTTTGGACAGGACTTATGAACACTGAAGCTTTCTTT. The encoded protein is CASSFWTGLMNTEAFF.

The CDR3 DNA reads TGCGCCAGCAGCCCCAGGGGTTCTAATGAAAAACTGTTTTTT. This translates into CASSPRGSNEKLFF. The chain uses TRBV4-1 and TRBJ1-4; maybe TRBD1 (6 bases). Between the trimmed V and J ends, which lost 4 bases and 3 bases, there was a span of 9 bases. This CDR3 is 14 amino acids long. CDR1 MGHRA and CDR2 YSYEKL come from the germline V gene.